The entry below gives a single T cell receptor (beta chain) sequence along with its context. What it binds is not known. This sample was taken from a study of T cells in localized non-small cell lung cancer. Profiling relied on immunoSEQ multiplex PCR, and the TCRdb table lists in-frame clones only, not all of them. This sample yields more than 100,000 clones, of which 70% to 90% are seen a single time; around 1.8% belongs to the top ten. The CDR3 consists of 14 residues. Trimming left V 4 bases short and J 6 bases short, with 16 bases between. CDR1 is LGHNA and CDR2 is YNFKEQ in the germline V gene. Findings of the study overall: Appearance in adjacent lung was seen for a median about 59 of the top 100 tumor clones. Longer overall survival accompanied higher blood T cell density. Adjacent uninvolved lung had the highest clonality, suggesting focused antigen responses.

The chain is built from TRBV4-2 and TRBJ2-7, with D perhaps TRBD1 (5 bases). The sequence came from a female donor at least 60 years old with stage I lung adenocarcinoma. The sample here was peripheral blood, taken before any cancer treatment. CDR3: CASSLSSTVAEQYF. CDR3 DNA: TGTGCCAGCAGCCTGTCGTCGACAGTCGCCGAGCAGTACTTC.